A selection of T cell receptor beta chains follows, all from one sample in a study of T cells in Graves' hyperthyroidism and ophthalmopathy. TCRdb re-called the multiplex PCR reads through MiXCR, storing one row per CDR3 protein. The sample consists of 550,000 to 600,000 distinct CDR3 sequences, more than 45% of them appearing once. Sequencing was carried out using peripheral blood or thyroid tissue (not recorded which). These receptors came from an adult woman with Graves' disease, either hyperthyroidism or ophthalmopathy (not recorded which). The CDR3 runs from the conserved cysteine through the conserved F or W. Each record gives: V gene, D gene, J gene, clone size, CDR3 DNA, CDR3 protein. A D gene is named only where the DNA matches it firmly. Where a row states a size, it is once, few, many or the class of an expanded clone; other rows omit it.

V: TRBV6-5
D: NA
J: TRBJ2-7
size: many
DNA: TGTGCCAGCAGACCCCGTGAGGAAAGCTACGAGCAGTACTTC
CDR3: CASRPREESYEQYF

V: TRBV19
D: TRBD1
J: TRBJ1-1
size: NA
DNA: TGTGCCACTTCGGGGACAGGGAGGGTGCACACTGAAGCTTTCTTT
CDR3: CATSGTGRVHTEAFF

V: TRBV12-3/TRBV12-4
D: NA
J: TRBJ1-5
size: many
DNA: TGTGCCAGCAGTCTCAGGGTCTCAAGCAATCAGCCCCAGCATTTT
CDR3: CASSLRVSSNQPQHF

V: TRBV10-2
D: TRBD2
J: TRBJ2-5
size: NA
DNA: TGCGCCAGCAGTGAACGCGGGGGGCAAGAGACCCAGTACTTC
CDR3: CASSERGGQETQYF

V: TRBV2
D: TRBD2
J: TRBJ2-5
size: NA
DNA: TGTGCCAGCAGTGAACAGGGGAGCAAACTAGCGGTCCAAGGCGGCGGGACCCAGTACTTC
CDR3: CASSEQGSKLAVQGGGTQYF

V: TRBV4-2
D: TRBD2
J: TRBJ2-2
size: NA
DNA: TGTGCCAGCAGCCAAGTCGGACTAGCGGGAGGAGCCGGGGAGCTGTTTTTT
CDR3: CASSQVGLAGGAGELFF

V: TRBV5-1
D: TRBD2
J: TRBJ2-7
size: many
DNA: TGCGCCAGCAGCGCGGGACTAGGGTACGAGCAGTACTTC
CDR3: CASSAGLGYEQYF

V: TRBV20-1
D: TRBD2
J: TRBJ2-1
size: NA
DNA: TGCAGTGGGAGCGGGAGGGCCGGCGATGAGCAGTTCTTC
CDR3: CSGSGRAGDEQFF

V: TRBV9
D: TRBD2
J: TRBJ2-5
size: NA
DNA: TGTGCCAAATATAGCGGGAACCAAGAGACCCAGTACTTC
CDR3: CAKYSGNQETQYF

V: TRBV20-1
D: NA
J: TRBJ2-5
size: NA
DNA: TGCAGTGCTAGCCGGGTAAAAGAGACCCAGTACTTC
CDR3: CSASRVKETQYF

V: TRBV14
D: NA
J: TRBJ2-5
size: few
DNA: TGTGCCAGCAGCCAAATCGCCACAGAAGAGACCCAGTACTTC
CDR3: CASSQIATEETQYF

V: TRBV2
D: NA
J: TRBJ1-1
size: NA
DNA: TGTGCCAGCATCCCCCCGGGCGGTGCTTACACTGAAGCTTTCTTT
CDR3: CASIPPGGAYTEAFF

V: TRBV6-5
D: NA
J: TRBJ1-1
size: NA
DNA: TGTGCCAGCAGTTACTCTGGGCTTGAAGCTTTCTTT
CDR3: CASSYSGLEAFF

V: TRBV13
D: NA
J: TRBJ1-1
size: many
DNA: TGTGCCAGCAGCTTAGTGGGGGAAGCTTTCTTT
CDR3: CASSLVGEAFF

V: TRBV29-1
D: TRBD1
J: TRBJ1-2
size: NA
DNA: TGCAGCGTTCAAACAGGGGGCGCCAGCTATGGCTACACCTTC
CDR3: CSVQTGGASYGYTF

V: TRBV14
D: NA
J: TRBJ2-3
size: NA
DNA: TGTGCCAGCAGCCAAGGAGGGAGCAGTACGCAGTATTTT
CDR3: CASSQGGSSTQYF